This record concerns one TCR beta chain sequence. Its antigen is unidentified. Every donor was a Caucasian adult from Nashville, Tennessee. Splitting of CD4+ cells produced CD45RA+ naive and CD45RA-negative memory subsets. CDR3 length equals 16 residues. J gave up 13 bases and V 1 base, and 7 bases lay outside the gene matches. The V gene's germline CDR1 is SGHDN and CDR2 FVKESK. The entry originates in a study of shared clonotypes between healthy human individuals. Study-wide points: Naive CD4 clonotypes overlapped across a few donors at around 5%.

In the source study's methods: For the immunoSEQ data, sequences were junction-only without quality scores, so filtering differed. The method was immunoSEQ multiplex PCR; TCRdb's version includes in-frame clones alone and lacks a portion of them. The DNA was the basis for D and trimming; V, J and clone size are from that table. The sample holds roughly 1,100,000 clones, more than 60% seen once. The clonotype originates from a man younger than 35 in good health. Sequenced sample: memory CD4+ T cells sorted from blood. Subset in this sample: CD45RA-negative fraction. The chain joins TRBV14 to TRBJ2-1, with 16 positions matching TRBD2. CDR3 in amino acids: CASSQGYGTSGGAQFF. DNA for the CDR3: TGTGCCAGCAGCCAAGGGTACGGGACTAGCGGGGGGGCCCAGTTCTTC.